This T cell receptor (beta chain) came from a study of T-cell reconstitution after alpha-beta-depleted transplantation in children. Study-wide results and caveats: Expanded graft clones numbering several hundred reportedly gave rise to alpha-beta T cells about two months after transplant. Among T cells one year after transplant, newly produced cells accounted for most counts and diversity.

Concerning this clonotype: What it binds is unknown.

The library targeted TCRbeta and was prepared with unique molecular identifiers. TCRdb called the PCR reads again in MiXCR, with one record for every CDR3 protein. The sample holds hundreds of thousands of distinct CDR3 sequences, about 8.2% seen once. The CDR3 has 16 amino acids. V shed 4 bases and J shed 1 base, with 14 bases lying between them. Germline CDR1 is MNHEY and CDR2 is SVGAGI. This clonotype was obtained from a male patient between 2 and 15 years old who had a stem cell transplant for acute myeloid leukemia, so the T cells may come from the graft donor. The chain uses TRBV6-5 and TRBJ2-1; weak D call: TRBD2 (6 bases). The sequencing here drew on PBMCs, mostly from graft donor cells, taken 360 days after TCRalphabeta/CD19-depleted stem cell transplant. This CDR3 is CASSLRGGLSYNEQFF. As DNA, the CDR3 is TGTGCCAGCAGTTTGCGTGGGGGGTTATCCTACAATGAGCAGTTCTTC.